This TCR beta chain originates from a study of cytomegalovirus exposure and HLA in healthy donors. Points from the study as a whole: In a later analysis, donors in an Asian-associated ancestry cluster reportedly had fewer N-insertions in productive TCRs than the cohort mean. According to reports, the classifier identified cytomegalovirus status with high specificity and sensitivity. Presence/absence analysis assumed near-uniform sequencing depth across donors.

13 Jbeta primers and 60 Vbeta primers were used for the PCR. TCRdb's table, derived via immunoSEQ multiplex PCR, lists solely in-frame clones and lacks some. The sample holds fewer than 250,000 clones; 70% to 85% are singletons and the top ten take more than 3%. Germline V gene sequence: CDR1 SGHNT, CDR2 YYREEE (reference sequence). Trimming pared 4 bases from V and 8 bases from J, leaving 15 bases between. The CDR3 runs 13 residues. About this clone itself: Its antigen is unidentified.

The source material was PBMCs. This clonotype was obtained from a man in his forties or fifties in good health and CMV-seropositive. The chain is built from TRBV5-4 and TRBJ1-2, with D possibly being TRBD1 (5 bases). CDR3 sequence (DNA): TGTGCCAGCAGCCCGTCGGGGGTCCAAGGCTACACCTTC. Its protein is CASSPSGVQGYTF.